The TCR beta chain described here comes from a study of T cell repertoires in cytomegalovirus infection. Background on the study: Based on public TCR beta signatures, there were indications of CMV infection and of a matching HLA type.

This clonotype was found many times. Its matching antigen is unknown. MiXCR, run by TCRdb on the reads, gives a single entry per CDR3 protein. The repertoire has 150,000 to 200,000 distinct CDR3 sequences, roughly an eighth of them found once; the top ten carry approximately 30%. Trimming took 5 bases from V and 0 from J, leaving 34 bases between them. The CDR3 totals 22 residues. The study, taken as a whole, reports: Cumulative frequency of public TCR beta families picked out carriers of CMV plus the relevant HLA.

The sequenced sample consisted of PBMCs. The source is a human donor in good health (CMV status not recorded). Some clones in this sample may be carry-over from other donors' samples. The chain uses TRBV23-1 and TRBJ1-2; D remains unclear. TRBV23-1 is an ORF, and what it does is uncertain. CDR3 DNA sequence: TGCGCCAGCAGTTCGCGGGCAGTCCTACTCCAACCGCTTACCATTACTAACTATGGCTACACCTTC. It is translated as CASSSRAVLLQPLTITNYGYTF.